Following are 30 T cell receptor beta chains from one sample sequenced in a study of patients and donors after allogeneic stem cell transplantation. TCRdb independently ran MiXCR on the RT-PCR reads; one entry per CDR3 protein. The sample holds tens of thousands of distinct CDR3 sequences, around 7.9% seen once. Material for sequencing was blood, either unsorted or a sorted T cell fraction (not recorded which). The source is a human donor who was either an allogeneic HSCT recipient or a stem cell or donor lymphocyte infusion donor (not recorded which). It is not recorded whose cells these are; they may come from a transplant donor.

This rearrangement joins TRBV6-1 to TRBJ1-1; 10 bases agree with TRBD1. J was trimmed by 6 bases and V by 5 bases; bases with no gene match: 12. The V gene's germline CDR1 is MNHNS and CDR2 SASEGT. This CDR3 has 16 residues. For the CDR3, the DNA is TGTGCCAGCAGTCCACGGGGGACAGGGGTTCTAGCTGAAGCTTTCTTT. It specifies CASSPRGTGVLAEAFF.

The sample holds many counts of this clonotype. The chain couples TRBV19 to TRBJ1-3, with D uncertain. V lost 2 bases, J lost 1 base, and 6 bases lay in between. The germline V gene has CDR1 LNHDA and CDR2 SQIVND (reference sequence). The CDR3 consists of 14 residues. The CDR3 DNA reads TGTGCCAGTAGTATACTGGTTTCTGGAAACACCATATATTTT. This encodes CASSILVSGNTIYF.

This clonotype was counted many times. V gene TRBV4-1 combines with J gene TRBJ1-1; no clear D gene. With 2 bases removed from V and 4 bases from J, the gap between germline ends came to 11 bases. The CDR3 totals 14 residues. Germline CDR1 MGHRA, CDR2 YSYEKL. CDR3 amino acids: CASSQRALTTEAFF. The CDR3 DNA sequence: TGCGCCAGCAGCCAACGGGCCCTTACCACTGAAGCTTTCTTT.

This clonotype was counted many times. V usage is TRBV4-2 and J usage is TRBJ2-1; 8 bases match TRBD2. Germline V gene sequence: CDR1 LGHNA, CDR2 YNFKEQ. The V gene end was trimmed by 1 base and the J gene end by 4 bases; junction bases not matched to a gene: 9. The CDR3 loop spans 17 amino acids. The CDR3 DNA reads TGTGCCAGCAGCCAAGGGACTAGCCATACCTCTTACAATGAGCAGTTCTTC. Translated: CASSQGTSHTSYNEQFF.

This clonotype was picked up a small number of times. CDR3 residues: CASRKIKGAETEAFF. The DNA for the CDR3 is TGTGCCAGCAGGAAAATAAAGGGGGCTGAAACTGAAGCTTTCTTT. The V and J genes are TRBV7-9 and TRBJ1-1; 7 bases align to TRBD1. The CDR3 has 15 residues. With V trimmed by 6 bases and J by 5 bases, 12 bases remained unmatched. Germline V CDR1 and CDR2: SEHNR, FQNEAQ (reference sequence).

This clonotype was seen at least ten times. The chain couples TRBV6-1 to TRBJ2-7; D is unresolved. Germline lookup yields CDR1 MNHNS and CDR2 SASEGT. With 7 bases removed from V and 0 bases from J, the gap between germline ends came to 10 bases. The CDR3 sequence is 13 residues long. Here the CDR3 reads CASKRSASYEQYF. The CDR3 DNA follows: TGTGCCAGCAAGAGAAGCGCCTCCTACGAGCAGTACTTC.

This clonotype appeared a few times. The V and J genes are TRBV20-1 and TRBJ1-2; tentatively, D is TRBD1 (6 bases). Germline V gene data show CDR1 as DFQATT and CDR2 as SNEGSKA (reference sequence). The CDR3 extends over 16 amino acids. Trimming took 1 base from V and 0 from J, leaving 15 bases between them. DNA for the CDR3: TGCAGTGCTAGAGGACCTAGGACAGCAGCTAACTATGGCTACACCTTC. Protein product: CSARGPRTAANYGYTF.

This clonotype is a singleton in its sample. The CDR3 DNA reads TGTGCCAGCAGTTTGGACAGGGACTATGGCTACACCTTC. Encoded protein: CASSLDRDYGYTF. The chain has TRBV12-3 or TRBV12-4 and TRBJ1-2, with TRBD1 matching over 8 bases. V lost 3 bases and J lost 3; bases outside the gene matches: 0. This CDR3 comprises 13 residues.

Ten or more counts support this clonotype. The chain uses TRBV7-2 and TRBJ2-1; the D is unclear. Germline V gene data show CDR1 as SGHTA and CDR2 as FQGNSA. Trimming stripped 1 base from V and 0 bases from J, with 7 bases between. The CDR3 spans 15 residues. The CDR3 nucleotides are TGTGCCAGCAGCTTAGGGTACGGCTCCTACAATGAGCAGTTCTTC. Translating gives CASSLGYGSYNEQFF. The variable domain in full, with the rest retrieved from reference TRBV7-2 and TRBJ2-1, is GAGVSQSPSNKVTEKGKDVELRCDPISGHTALYWYRQSLGQGLEFLIYFQGNSAPDKSGLPSDRFSAERTGGSVSTLTIQRTQQEDSAVYLCASSLGYGSYNEQFFGPGTRLTVL.

This clonotype has more than one count but fewer than ten. The gene calls are TRBV7-3 and TRBJ2-3, with a possible D match to TRBD2 (6 bases). The germline V gene has CDR1 SGHTA and CDR2 FQGTGA. V was shortened by 1 base and J by 3 bases, with 14 bases between the two germline ends. CDR3 length: 16 amino acids. CDR3 nucleotide sequence: TGTGCCAGCAGCTTAAAGACTAGGGTACGGACAGATACGCAGTATTTT. Protein: CASSLKTRVRTDTQYF.

The gene calls are TRBV7-9 and TRBJ1-2, with TRBD1 identical over 7 bases. In germline, CDR1 is SEHNR, CDR2 FQNEAQ (reference sequence). This CDR3 has 14 residues. Trimming cost V 4 bases and J 9 bases; bases outside gene matches: 11. Here the CDR3 reads CASSSSGGRGSYTF. CDR3 sequence (DNA): TGTGCCAGCAGCTCCTCGGGGGGCAGGGGGAGCTACACCTTC.

The CDR3 here is CASSPMRGEFGYTF. CDR3 nucleotide sequence: TGTGCCAGCTCACCAATGAGGGGGGAGTTTGGCTACACCTTC. The V gene is TRBV18, the J gene TRBJ1-2; maybe TRBD1 (6 bases). CDR3 length: 14 amino acids. Trimming took 2 bases from V and 7 from J, leaving 14 bases between them. The germline V gene has CDR1 KGHSH and CDR2 LQKENI.

In its sample, this clonotype was seen a few times. The chain employs TRBV14 and TRBJ2-1; D is uncertain. The germline V and J ends were trimmed by 4 bases and 2 bases, with 18 bases remaining between them. The CDR3 spans 17 residues. Germline V gene sequence: CDR1 SGHDN, CDR2 FVKESK. The DNA of the CDR3 is TGTGCCAGCAGCCCAAGGGTAGGGAAAGTGGCCTACAATGAGCAGTTCTTC. Translated, it gives CASSPRVGKVAYNEQFF.

This clonotype was seen at least ten times. This sequence joins TRBV11-2 and TRBJ2-3; no firm D call. The germline V gene has CDR1 SGHAT and CDR2 FQNNGV. Trimming took 1 base from V and 6 from J, leaving 14 bases between them. This CDR3 is built from 15 residues. CDR3 sequence reads: CASSLVRGRWDTQYF. The CDR3 region has the DNA TGTGCCAGCAGCTTAGTTAGAGGTAGATGGGATACGCAGTATTTT.

This clonotype was seen more than once but under ten times. The chain has TRBV2 and TRBJ2-5, with D hard to call. The CDR3 runs to 13 residues. The germline V gene encodes CDR1 SNHLY and CDR2 FYNNEI. Trimming removed 8 bases at V and 2 bases at J, with 12 bases between. CDR3 region: CASLRHEQETQYF. CDR3 DNA: TGTGCCAGCTTGCGACACGAACAAGAGACCCAGTACTTC.

This clonotype was observed a handful of times. V and J are TRBV21-1 and TRBJ2-3; TRBD1 is taken as the D call from the table, unchecked against the DNA. TRBV21-1 is reported as a pseudogene. CDR3 size: 17 residues. DNA for the CDR3: TGTGCCAGCAGCGGAGTCCGGGGGGGGGCGGACACAGATACGCAGTATTTT. Encoded protein: CASSGVRGGADTDTQYF.

This clonotype came up many times. This rearrangement joins TRBV10-3 to TRBJ2-7; D might be TRBD2 (9 bases). The CDR3 loop spans 16 amino acids. Trimming took 8 bases from V and 3 from J, leaving 23 bases between them. In germline, CDR1 is ENHRY, CDR2 SYGVKD. The CDR3, as DNA: TGTGCCATCGGCACAGGGGGAGCGGGAGGTGTCTACGAGCAGTACTTC. It translates to CAIGTGGAGGVYEQYF.

The table lists this clonotype with a few counts. V gene TRBV2 combines with J gene TRBJ1-2; 8 bases map to TRBD1. Germline assignment: CDR1 SNHLY and CDR2 FYNNEI. The CDR3 has 15 amino acids. V lost 5 bases to trimming and J lost 0 bases; unmatched junction nucleotides: 5. Written as DNA, the CDR3 is TGTGCCAGCAGTCGACAGGGGATTACTAACTATGGCTACACCTTC. Its translation is CASSRQGITNYGYTF.

This clonotype showed up many times. The rearrangement joins TRBV27 to TRBJ2-1, with TRBD2 identical over 10 bases. The germline gives CDR1 MNHEY, CDR2 SMNVEV (reference sequence). V dropped 6 bases and J dropped 6; count of bases not matched to a gene: 14. The CDR3 consists of 17 residues. The CDR3 protein is CASRPLSGRGTGNEQFF. In DNA form, the CDR3 reads TGTGCCAGCAGGCCCTTGAGCGGGAGGGGAACCGGCAATGAGCAGTTCTTC.

Ten or more counts support this clonotype. The CDR3 DNA follows: TGTGCCAGCAGCCACGGTGGTCAGCCCCAGCATTTT. Encoded protein: CASSHGGQPQHF. The V and J genes are TRBV7-9 and TRBJ1-5; no firm D call. Looked up from germline, CDR1 is SEHNR and CDR2 is FQNEAQ (reference sequence). The CDR3 has 12 amino acids. Trimming took off 5 bases at V and 6 bases at J, with 8 bases between the two ends.

This clonotype was seen only a few times. The chain uses TRBV7-9 and TRBJ2-7; D uncertain. Germline-derived CDR1 and CDR2 are SEHNR and FQNEAQ (reference sequence). The V and J ends lost 2 bases and 3 bases respectively, with 8 bases between them. This CDR3 is built from 13 residues. Written as DNA, the CDR3 is TGTGCCAGCAGCTTATACGAATACTACGAGCAGTACTTC. This encodes CASSLYEYYEQYF.

The gene calls are TRBV12-3 or TRBV12-4 and TRBJ1-2; D might be TRBD1 (5 bases). The CDR3 has 14 residues. V was trimmed by 3 bases and J by 0 bases, leaving 8 bases between them. The CDR3 DNA reads as TGTGCCAGCAGTTTCTGGGGCGCTAACTATGGCTACACCTTC. Its translation: CASSFWGANYGYTF.

This clonotype was picked up a small number of times. V gene TRBV20-1 combines with J gene TRBJ2-6, with D possibly being TRBD1 (5 bases). In germline, CDR1 is DFQATT, CDR2 SNEGSKA (reference sequence). This CDR3 has 14 amino acids. Trimming pared 6 bases from V and 3 bases from J, leaving 12 bases between. The DNA of the CDR3 is TGCAGTGCCCCCTGGGGCCATGGGGCCAACGTCCTGACTTTC. Translation gives CSAPWGHGANVLTF.

The sample holds many counts of this clonotype. This chain connects TRBV5-8 to TRBJ2-2, with D unclear. Germline V gene sequence: CDR1 SGHTS, CDR2 YDEGEE. CDR3 length equals 16 residues. V dropped 0 bases and J dropped 6 bases, with 15 bases sitting between them. This CDR3 is CASSLAVMFGSGELFF. The CDR3 DNA follows: TGTGCCAGCAGCTTGGCGGTCATGTTTGGCTCCGGGGAGCTGTTTTTT.

The chain links TRBV15 to TRBJ2-7; 10 bases agree with TRBD1. CDR3 length: 16 amino acids. The V segment lost 3 bases and the J segment 0 bases; nucleotides outside the gene matches: 5. CDR1 LNHNV and CDR2 YYDKDF come from the germline V gene (reference sequence). CDR3 protein: CATSRGGQGSSYEQYF. The CDR3 nucleotides are TGTGCCACCAGCAGGGGGGGACAGGGGAGCTCCTACGAGCAGTACTTC.

This clonotype was detected ten times or more. The rearrangement links TRBV9 to TRBJ2-3, with TRBD2 identical over 13 bases. CDR1 is SGDLS and CDR2 is YYNGEE in the germline V gene. The CDR3 runs to 17 residues. The ends lost 0 bases at V and 3 bases at J; junction bases unmatched: 4. CDR3 region: CASSVGLAGGSTDTQYF. As DNA, the CDR3 is TGTGCCAGCAGCGTAGGACTAGCGGGAGGTTCAACAGATACGCAGTATTTT.

This clonotype was observed at least ten times. V and J are TRBV23-1 and TRBJ1-1; D perhaps matches TRBD1 (6 bases). TRBV23-1 is reported as an ORF; its role is uncertain. This CDR3 contains 15 residues. V lost 2 bases and J lost 5, with 15 bases in between. CDR3 DNA sequence: TGCGCCAGCAGTCAACTCCTTCCAGGACAGACTGAAGCTTTCTTT. Residues: CASSQLLPGQTEAFF.

This chain connects TRBV28 to TRBJ1-1; a possible D gene is TRBD1 (5 bases). With 6 bases removed from V and 4 bases from J, the gap between germline ends came to 15 bases. CDR1 and CDR2 (germline): MDHEN, SYDVKM. The CDR3 has 14 residues. The CDR3 DNA reads as TGTGCCAGCAGCCCCGTCGGGGGTGTCACTGAAGCTTTCTTT. Its translation is CASSPVGGVTEAFF.

This clonotype has ten or more counts. This rearrangement joins TRBV9 to TRBJ2-3, with TRBD2 matching over 8 bases. The J segment lost 4 bases and the V segment lost 0 bases, leaving 4 bases of the junction unmatched. Germline CDR1 SGDLS, CDR2 YYNGEE. The CDR3 is made up of 15 amino acids. Here the CDR3 reads CASSVGPAGADTQYF. In nucleotides, the CDR3 is TGTGCCAGCAGCGTAGGGCCAGCGGGAGCAGATACGCAGTATTTT.

A few counts support this clonotype. J is TRBJ1-6 and V is TRBV6-1, with TRBD1 as a possible D gene (5 bases). CDR1 is MNHNS and CDR2 is SASEGT in the germline V gene. This CDR3 contains 16 residues. Trimming removed 4 bases at V and 9 bases at J, with 19 bases between. As DNA, the CDR3 is TGTGCCAGCAGTGCCTTGGGACTGGGGAGTGGTTCACCCCTCCACTTT. This translates into CASSALGLGSGSPLHF.